The 10 T cell receptor beta chains reported below all come from one sample, sequenced in a study of cytotoxic CD8 clonotypes in ibrutinib-treated CLL. Sequencing used immunoSEQ multiplex PCR; TCRdb keeps in-frame clones, though not all of them. The sample lists about 50,000 clones; roughly 57% were seen once. Sequencing was performed on PBMCs, taken after 24 months of ibrutinib treatment. These TCRs come from a human donor with chronic lymphocytic leukemia.

This chain uses TRBV6-6 with TRBJ1-5; D remains unclear. This CDR3 has 15 amino acids. With 2 bases removed from V and 0 bases from J, the gap between germline ends came to 8 bases. The germline V gene has CDR1 MNHNY and CDR2 SVGAGI (reference sequence). CDR3 amino acids: CASSYSQDSNQPQHF. The CDR3 DNA is TGTGCCAGCAGTTACAGCCAGGATAGCAATCAGCCCCAGCATTTT.

The CDR3 spells CASSQDLYGSSYNEQFF. As DNA, the CDR3 is TGCGCCAGCAGCCAAGATCTGTACGGAAGCTCCTACAATGAGCAGTTCTTC. The chain employs TRBV4-1 and TRBJ2-1; D unresolved. Per germline, CDR1 MGHRA and CDR2 YSYEKL. Deletions cut 0 bases from V and 0 bases from J, with 12 bases between. The CDR3 is 17 residues long.

The J gene is TRBJ2-3, the V gene TRBV29-1; 10 bases agree with TRBD1. The CDR3 has 14 residues. Germline V gene data show CDR1 as SQVTM and CDR2 as ANQGSEA. With 5 bases clipped from V and 4 bases from J, the junction kept 6 bases outside the gene matches. In DNA form, the CDR3 reads TGCAGCGTTTACGGACAGGGGGTCGCAGATACGCAGTATTTT. Its translation: CSVYGQGVADTQYF.

This clone showed up just a few times. The chain recombines TRBV5-1 with TRBJ2-1; 8 bases align to TRBD2. Looked up from germline, CDR1 is SGHRS and CDR2 is YFSETQ. This CDR3 region has 13 residues. The trim removed 6 bases at V and 7 bases at J, leaving 6 bases unmatched. The CDR3 loop is CASTRGGLNEQFF. CDR3 coding DNA: TGCGCCAGCACTCGGGGGGGATTGAATGAGCAGTTCTTC. The entire variable domain, with the rest obtained from reference TRBV5-1 and TRBJ2-1, is as follows: KAGVTQTPRYLIKTRGQQVTLSCSPISGHRSVSWYQQTPGQGLQFLFEYFSETQRNKGNFPGRFSGRQFSNSRSEMNVSTLELGDSALYLCASTRGGLNEQFFGPGTRLTVL.

This clone has a handful of counts. J is TRBJ2-5 and V is TRBV20-1; D is unclear. Germline CDR1 reads DFQATT; CDR2 reads SNEGSKA (reference sequence). CDR3 size: 10 residues. V lost 2 bases and J lost 2, with 0 bases in between. This CDR3 is CSARQETQYF. The CDR3, as DNA: TGCAGTGCTAGACAAGAGACCCAGTACTTC.

The rearrangement joins TRBV5-1 to TRBJ2-3; no definite D call. This CDR3 spans 14 amino acids. Deletions cut 4 bases from V and 3 bases from J, with 12 bases between. Germline-derived CDR1 and CDR2 are SGHRS and YFSETQ. The CDR3 nucleotides are TGCGCCAGCAGCCCCGTCTCAAGGACAGATACGCAGTATTTT. Its translation: CASSPVSRTDTQYF.

A remark on this clone: A much larger clone sits a single nucleotide away, making a read error possible. This sample also contains other DNA sequences that code for the same CDR3. This chain joins TRBV5-1 and TRBJ1-5; tentative D call: TRBD1 (5 bases). CDR3 length: 14 amino acids. CDR1 and CDR2 from the germline V gene are SGHRS and YFSETQ. V lost 4 bases and J lost 10, with 18 bases in between. CDR3 sequence (DNA): TGCGCCAGCAGCGAAGACAGTGCCTCGGGACCCCAGCATTTT. It is translated as CASSEDSASGPQHF.

This chain joins TRBV7-8 and TRBJ2-1, with 8 bases matching TRBD2. This CDR3 has 12 amino acids. Looked up from germline, CDR1 is SGHVS and CDR2 is FQNEAQ. With V trimmed by 3 bases and J by 10 bases, 2 bases remained unmatched. CDR3 in amino acids: CASSFRLAEQFF. CDR3 nucleotide sequence: TGTGCCAGCAGCTTCCGACTAGCGGAGCAGTTCTTC.

The gene calls are TRBV4-2 and TRBJ2-1; 12 bases align to TRBD2. The CDR3 extends over 16 amino acids. J lost 2 bases, V lost 3 bases, and 2 bases had no gene match. Germline V gene data show CDR1 as LGHNA and CDR2 as YNFKEQ. CDR3 sequence (DNA): TGTGCCAGCAGCCAGCGGACTAGCGGGGCCTACAATGAGCAGTTCTTC. As protein: CASSQRTSGAYNEQFF.

The rearrangement uses TRBV4-1 and TRBJ1-1; D remains ambiguous. In germline, CDR1 is MGHRA, CDR2 YSYEKL. The V and J ends lost 0 bases and 10 bases respectively, with 15 bases between them. This CDR3 contains 14 residues. The chain's CDR3 is CASSQDTGRPRAFF. The CDR3 DNA reads as TGCGCCAGCAGCCAAGATACGGGCAGACCGAGAGCTTTCTTT.